These T cell receptor beta chains were read from a single sample in a study of graft-versus-host responses after intestinal transplantation. For these receptors, no antigen is known. Sequencing used immunoSEQ multiplex PCR; TCRdb keeps in-frame clones, though not all of them. The table has 130,000 or so clones, around 94% seen once; the top ten hold over 0.15%. The sample in question was unstimulated CD4+ T cells sorted from spleen or lymph node cells, obtained before intestinal transplant. These TCRs come from a human donor who received an intestinal transplant. Each CDR3 is given without its conserved first and last residue. Only part of the rows carry a size: once, few, many, or a class if the clone is expanded.

clone_size | v_call | cdr3_aa
- | TRBV11-3 | ASSPRWAFSYEQY
- | TRBV13 | ASSRYLGTDNSPLH
- | TRBV18 | ASHGGRNTEAF
- | TRBV19 | ASSIQASNVDTQY
once | TRBV5-1 | ASSLDGGRDTQY
- | TRBV11-3 | ASSLAPPGGQETQY
- | TRBV18 | ASSPGTWAEKGGAF
- | TRBV5-4 | ASSLRGSSPLH
- | TRBV6-1 | ASTPRTSGTDTQY
- | TRBV2 | ASTGEGFYGYT
- | TRBV6-5 | ASRSYNEQF
- | TRBV6-5 | ASSYSTGKETQY
- | TRBV19 | ASSMGHENIQY
- | TRBV5-5 | ASSLFNGAKETQY
- | TRBV6-6 | ASSYIAGGLYEQY
- | TRBV10-3 | AISDSTTAKETQY
- | TRBV2 | ASSEDRDNEQY
- | TRBV23-1 | ARGRKMGVVTNQPQH
- | TRBV10-3 | ASNRGTDYGYT
- | TRBV11-3 | ASSQMVAAGAPDTQY
- | TRBV18 | ASSPPNRGAAPLH
- | TRBV6-1 | ASSVTIVNYGYT
- | TRBV6-1 | ASSELRTGLATPLH
- | TRBV6-1 | ASSPETDYQPQH
- | TRBV5-6 | ASSITLAGWATGELF
- | TRBV6-1 | ASSESPKLGTGELF
- | TRBV18 | ASSPHGFSTSTNEKLF
few | TRBV11-2 | ASSLAHRGSDTQY
- | TRBV6-4 | ASSVGTSTGELF
- | TRBV12-5 | ASGFGGTGTGSPLH
once | TRBV10-2 | ASRFLTSGGLGYNEQF
- | TRBV12-5 | ASGFGRARSSYEQY
- | TRBV7-9 | ASSTDRGTYQPQH
- | TRBV10-3 | AISGPGQEVYEQY
- | TRBV18 | ASSPFPGTDHNSPLH
- | TRBV7-9 | ASSFADGEAF
- | TRBV2 | ASRRGAGGPRETQY
- | TRBV4-2 | ASSQDWAGSYGYT
- | TRBV9 | ASSTTGLTTYEQY
- | TRBV2 | ASRGDGNTIY
- | TRBV5-1 | ASSLVASGGAYNEQF
- | TRBV5-1 | ASSPGQNTEAF
- | TRBV30 | AWSVVRALQRRGFYGYT
few | TRBV7-2 | ASSLRTGSNYGYT
- | TRBV4-1 | ASSQFPNQPQH
- | TRBV18 | ASSPPTRVREQY
- | TRBV5-6 | ASSFAPVQGLVKETQY
- | TRBV7-2 | ASSSRDKETQY
- | TRBV11-1 | ASSSVREREQF
once | TRBV19 | ASSKNTEAF